The clone carrying this TCR beta chain was recorded a few times. Antigen specificity is unknown. CDR3 size: 16 residues. Germline CDR1 SGHRS, CDR2 YFSETQ. V lost 4 bases to trimming and J lost 0 bases, with 16 bases between them. TCRdb independently ran MiXCR on the 5' RACE reads; one entry per CDR3 protein. Of 250,000 to 300,000 distinct CDR3 sequences listed, about 5.2% are singletons. These data originate in a study of T cells after yellow fever vaccination. The study's findings and limits: Clonotypes shared by both compartments, CD4 and CD8, made up a small share.

Material: CD4+ T cells sorted from PBMCs, obtained on the day of the yellow fever booster vaccination. J is TRBJ2-5 and V is TRBV5-1; D is perhaps TRBD1 or TRBD2 (5 bases each). This TCR was sampled from a man aged 18 to 30 who received the YFV17D yellow fever vaccine. CDR3 sequence: CASSAGEGANQETQYF. CDR3 DNA: TGCGCCAGCAGCGCGGGTGAAGGGGCGAACCAAGAGACCCAGTACTTC.